Sequencing of this TCR beta chain was carried out in a study of blood T cell repertoires in COVID-19. Study as a whole: The samples span acute and convalescent COVID-19 from the United States, Italy and Spain.

Unmatched junction bases numbered 8, after V lost 5 bases and J lost 6 bases. This CDR3 spans 14 amino acids. Germline CDR1 SGHTA, CDR2 FQGNSA. This clone has ten or more counts. The assay was immunoSEQ multiplex PCR, and TCRdb's table has in-frame clones only and misses some. The data contain 200,000 to 300,000 clones, around nine tenths of them singletons. Sequencing was carried out using peripheral blood. This receptor was taken from an older man with acute or convalescent COVID-19. The J gene is TRBJ2-7, the V gene TRBV7-2; 9 positions agree with TRBD2. In DNA, the CDR3 is TGTGCCAGCAGCCCGGAGGGACTAGCTAGCGAGCAGTACTTC. It is translated as CASSPEGLASEQYF.